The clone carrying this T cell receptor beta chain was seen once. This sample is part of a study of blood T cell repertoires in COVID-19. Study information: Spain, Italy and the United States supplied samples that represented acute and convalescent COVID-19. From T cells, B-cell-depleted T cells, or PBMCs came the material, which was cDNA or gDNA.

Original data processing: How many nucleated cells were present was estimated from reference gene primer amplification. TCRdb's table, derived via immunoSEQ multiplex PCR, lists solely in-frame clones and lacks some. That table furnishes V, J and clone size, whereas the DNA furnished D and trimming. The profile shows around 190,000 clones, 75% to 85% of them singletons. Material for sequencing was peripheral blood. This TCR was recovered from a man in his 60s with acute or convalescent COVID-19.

As DNA, the CDR3 is TGTGCCATCAGCAACCGGGACAGGGGGCAAGGAGACTATGGCTACACCTTC. Translating it yields CAISNRDRGQGDYGYTF. The chain carries TRBV10-3 and TRBJ1-2; 12 nucleotides align to TRBD1. V shed 6 bases, J shed 3 bases, and the junction held 11 bases outside the gene matches. The CDR3 is 17 amino acids. The germline V gene has CDR1 ENHRY and CDR2 SYGVKD.